This entry concerns a single T cell receptor beta chain. Its antigen has not been determined. Per-base quality was not reported, and no clone a single base away is much larger than it. For TCR beta sequencing, genomic DNA was taken from unsorted PBMCs, and those PBMCs had been isolated from peripheral blood. The CDR3, cysteine through phenylalanine, is 16 amino acids long. Kept here is only the CDR3 DNA, which spans 48 bases and is read in frame from base 1. The germline V gene (reference sequence) provides CDR1 LGHDT and CDR2 YNNKEL. The V and J ends are trimmed by 5 bases and 3 bases, leaving 16 bases between them. TCR beta chain repertoires were profiled by survey-level sequencing on the immunoSEQ platform. In the paper's pipeline: Repertoire diversity was quantified as the inverse Simpson index, and CDR3 amino acid length spectratypes and V-J pairing frequencies were compared. TCR beta CDR3 sequences were matched against VDJdb to annotate clonotypes specific to SARS-CoV-2, CMV, influenza A and EBV. Entries here come from immuneACCESS through TCRdb and include only in-frame sequences with V and J called. Some clones fail to appear in such tables; in the studies checked, an unresolved V gene covers under half of the shortfall, and the cause of the remainder is unknown. Clonal size and the V and J genes are those of that table, whereas D and trimming came from the DNA. The sample table contains 45,000 to 55,000 clones; only one count was recorded for about 92% of them. The top ten hold roughly 10% of the sample.

This sample stems from a study (dated by TCRdb to the early 2020s). Study-level results and caveats: According to the authors, more investigation is needed, including longitudinal sampling and evaluation of a control group.

This sequence uses TRBV3-1 (or the pseudogene TRBV3-2) and TRBJ1-4; the D gene is possibly TRBD1, with 6 bases matching. The sequence came from a man in his forties with rheumatoid arthritis. The sample comprised PBMCs. The CDR3 reads as follows: CASSKTSTGANEKLFF. The base sequence is TGTGCCAGCAGCAAAACTTCGACAGGAGCTAATGAAAAACTGTTTTTT.